Presented here are 20 T cell receptor beta chains from one specimen sequenced in a study of cytomegalovirus exposure and HLA in healthy donors (dated by TCRdb to about 2017). Libraries were made using the immunoSEQ multiplex PCR assay. For the multiplex PCR, a mixture combining 60 forward primers for TCR Vbeta segments and 13 reverse primers for TCR Jbeta segments was used. TCRdb took over this immuneACCESS table, retaining in-frame rearrangements with V and J assigned. Such tables are incomplete; in checked studies, under half of the missing clones stem from an unresolved V gene, and the remainder is unexplained. For this sample the table gives 73,000 or so clones, of which 60% to 75% were detected only once. The ten largest clones represent about 16% of the sample. The material sequenced was PBMCs. The receptor source for this set is a woman in her forties in good health and CMV-seropositive.

The chain links TRBV6-1 to TRBJ1-1; maybe TRBD1 (5 bases). Germline CDR1 is MNHNS and CDR2 is SASEGT. The CDR3 consists of 11 residues. Trimming left V 7 bases short and J 12 bases short, with 15 bases between. The CDR3 loop reads CASTPGGMSFF. The DNA for the CDR3 is TGTGCCAGCACCCCGGGGGGGATGTCTTTCTTT.

The chain is built from TRBV27 and TRBJ1-1; no firm D call. The V end was cut by 3 bases, the J end by 0 bases, with 8 bases between. CDR1 is MNHEY, CDR2 SMNVEV, per germline (reference sequence). The CDR3 totals 14 residues. CDR3 bases: TGTGCCAGCAGTTTCCGGGGTATGAACACTGAAGCTTTCTTT. This translates into CASSFRGMNTEAFF.

This chain joins TRBV11-2 and TRBJ2-5, with a weak D call TRBD1 (6 bases). This CDR3 contains 19 residues. CDR1 and CDR2 (germline): SGHAT, FQNNGV. V shed 7 bases and J shed 1 base, with 28 bases lying between them. CDR3 sequence reads: CASTHSGIGWGRIQETQYF. Written as DNA, the CDR3 is TGTGCCAGCACCCATAGTGGTATTGGCTGGGGGCGAATCCAAGAGACCCAGTACTTC.

The chain uses TRBV6-6 and TRBJ1-2; no clear D gene. The CDR3 length is 15 residues. Trimming cost V 4 bases and J 6 bases, with 18 bases left between them. Looked up from germline, CDR1 is MNHNY and CDR2 is SVGAGI (reference sequence). CDR3 coding DNA: TGTGCCAGCAGTTCCGGGAGGGCGGGTGCGGATGGCTACACCTTC. This sequence encodes CASSSGRAGADGYTF.

The V gene is TRBV7-3, the J gene TRBJ1-5; 7 nucleotides align to TRBD1. Germline assignment: CDR1 SGHTA and CDR2 FQGTGA. The J segment lost 5 bases and the V segment lost 5 bases, leaving 6 bases of the junction unmatched. CDR3 length: 14 residues. The CDR3 DNA follows: TGTGCCAGCAGCCAGGGACAGAGATATCAGCCCCAGCATTTT. It specifies CASSQGQRYQPQHF.

This chain uses TRBV4-3 with TRBJ2-1; 8 nucleotides line up with TRBD1. CDR1 and CDR2 (germline): LGHNA, YSLEER. With V trimmed by 0 bases and J by 1 base, 8 bases remained unmatched. The CDR3 sequence is 18 residues long. Here the CDR3 DNA reads TGCGCCAGCAGCCAAGAGGTCGCAGGGGGCCCATCCTACAATGAGCAGTTCTTC. It yields the protein CASSQEVAGGPSYNEQFF.

The chain carries TRBV25-1 and TRBJ2-2; 9 bases agree with TRBD2. Germline trimming cut 5 bases from V and 5 bases from J; bases unmatched to any gene: 3. CDR1 is MGHDK, CDR2 SYGVNS, per germline. This CDR3 is built from 14 residues. The CDR3 DNA reads as TGTGCCAGCAGTCTAGCGGGGAGGACCGGGGAGCTGTTTTTT. Amino acid sequence: CASSLAGRTGELFF.

V usage is TRBV27 and J usage is TRBJ2-2, with D possibly matching TRBD2 (7 bases). Germline V lookup: CDR1 MNHEY, CDR2 SMNVEV (reference sequence). Trimming took off 0 bases at V and 4 bases at J, with 15 bases between the two ends. The CDR3 spans 17 residues. The CDR3 coding sequence is TGTGCCAGCAGTTTATCATCGGGGGGCCGAATCACCGGGGAGCTGTTTTTT. This codes for CASSLSSGGRITGELFF.

V usage is TRBV29-1 and J usage is TRBJ2-1; 9 bases line up with TRBD1. J lost 7 bases, V lost 3 bases, and 13 bases had no gene match. The germline CDR1 and CDR2 sequences are SQVTM and ANQGSEA. This CDR3 spans 16 amino acids. CDR3 loop: CSVDGSGSGTGNEQFF. The CDR3 region has the DNA TGCAGCGTTGACGGTTCGGGCAGCGGGACAGGGAATGAGCAGTTCTTC.

This sequence joins TRBV13 and TRBJ1-2, with D perhaps TRBD1 (6 bases). This CDR3 is built from 13 residues. V lost 4 bases and J lost 8, with 14 bases in between. In germline, CDR1 is PRHDT, CDR2 FYEKMQ (reference sequence). This CDR3 is CASSWDIGDGYTF. The CDR3 DNA follows: TGTGCCAGCAGCTGGGACATAGGTGACGGCTACACCTTC.

This chain connects TRBV5-6 to TRBJ2-7; unclear D gene. Trimming took 0 bases from V and 7 from J, leaving 11 bases between them. The CDR3 is made up of 13 amino acids. The V gene's germline CDR1 is SGHDT and CDR2 YYEEEE. The CDR3 region is CASSLDRVGEQYF. The CDR3, as DNA: TGTGCCAGCAGCTTGGACAGAGTAGGAGAGCAGTACTTC.

The V and J genes are TRBV27 and TRBJ2-7, with a weak D call TRBD1 (6 bases). The germline V gene has CDR1 MNHEY and CDR2 SMNVEV (reference sequence). Deletions cut 3 bases from V and 2 bases from J, with 11 bases between. The length of the CDR3 is 14 residues. This CDR3 reads CASSFFDRPYEQYF. In DNA, the CDR3 is TGTGCCAGCAGTTTCTTTGACAGGCCCTACGAGCAGTACTTC.

The gene calls are TRBV29-1 and TRBJ2-5, with 7 bases fitting TRBD1. The CDR3 length is 13 residues. Unmatched junction bases numbered 6, after V lost 6 bases and J lost 2 bases. Germline V CDR1 and CDR2: SQVTM, ANQGSEA. This chain's CDR3 is CSVGRDRQETQYF. DNA for the CDR3: TGCAGCGTGGGCCGGGACAGACAAGAGACCCAGTACTTC.

The rearrangement links TRBV4-3 to TRBJ2-7, with 7 nucleotides matching TRBD2. Germline lookup yields CDR1 LGHNA and CDR2 YSLEER. The CDR3 has 15 amino acids. J lost 3 bases, V lost 3 bases, and 8 bases had no gene match. In DNA form, the CDR3 reads TGCGCCAGCAGCCAGTTACGGGGGGTGGGCTACGAGCAGTACTTC. Its protein product is CASSQLRGVGYEQYF.

This chain uses TRBV5-1 with TRBJ1-6; 10 bases are shared with TRBD1. The CDR3 extends over 20 amino acids. V shed 2 bases, J shed 10 bases, and the junction held 21 bases outside the gene matches. From germline, CDR1 is SGHRS and CDR2 YFSETQ. Here the CDR3 DNA reads TGCGCCAGCAGCTTCATAAAGGGACAGGGGACGCTACTGTCGCGGTCACCCCTCCACTTT. It yields the protein CASSFIKGQGTLLSRSPLHF.

V and J are TRBV13 and TRBJ2-1, with 10 bases that match TRBD2. This CDR3 has 14 amino acids. V shed 8 bases, J shed 8 bases, and the junction held 9 bases outside the gene matches. CDR1 is PRHDT and CDR2 is FYEKMQ in the germline V gene (reference sequence). CDR3 loop: CASRKTSGSYEQFF. CDR3 bases: TGTGCCAGCCGAAAGACTAGCGGGTCCTATGAGCAGTTCTTC.

This clone has just a few counts. This chain joins TRBV4-3 and TRBJ1-1; TRBD1 is a possible D gene (5 bases). The germline CDR1 and CDR2 sequences are LGHNA and YSLEER. The CDR3 spans 15 residues. The V gene lost 2 bases and the J gene lost 1 base, with 11 bases spanning the gap. The CDR3 sequence: CASSQWTLPNTEAFF. The CDR3 DNA is TGCGCCAGCAGCCAATGGACACTCCCGAACACTGAAGCTTTCTTT.

This chain links TRBV7-3 with TRBJ2-3; D is perhaps TRBD2 (7 bases). The CDR3 consists of 14 residues. Germline V gives CDR1 SGHTA, CDR2 FQGTGA. The germline V and J ends were trimmed by 5 bases and 2 bases, with 11 bases remaining between them. CDR3 bases: TGTGCCAGCAGCCCGGGGGGCCCCACAGATACGCAGTATTTT. Its translation: CASSPGGPTDTQYF.

The chain employs TRBV4-3 and TRBJ2-7; TRBD2 is a possible D gene (5 bases). Per the germline V gene, CDR1 is LGHNA and CDR2 is YSLEER. The CDR3 extends over 13 amino acids. The V gene lost 0 bases and the J gene lost 3 bases, with 6 bases spanning the gap. The CDR3 nucleotides are TGCGCCAGCAGCCAAGAAGGGAGCTACGAGCAGTACTTC. It specifies CASSQEGSYEQYF.

V is TRBV30 and J is TRBJ1-3; a possible D gene is TRBD1 (5 bases). The CDR3 runs 13 residues. Germline loops: CDR1 GTSNPN, CDR2 SVGIG (reference sequence). V was cut by 5 bases and J by 0 bases, with 8 bases left in between. The CDR3 coding sequence is TGTGCCTGGCAGGGAAACTCTGGAAACACCATATATTTT. Protein sequence: CAWQGNSGNTIYF.